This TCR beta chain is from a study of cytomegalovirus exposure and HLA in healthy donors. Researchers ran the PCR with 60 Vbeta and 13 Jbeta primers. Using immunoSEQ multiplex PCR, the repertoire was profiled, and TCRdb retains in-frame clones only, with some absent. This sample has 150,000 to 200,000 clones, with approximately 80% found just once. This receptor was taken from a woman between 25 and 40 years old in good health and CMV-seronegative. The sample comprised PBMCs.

Here the CDR3 DNA reads TGTGCCAGCACCCTGGGGGGAGTAGCGGGGTACAATGAGCAGTTCTTC. Translating it yields CASTLGGVAGYNEQFF. This chain uses TRBV28 with TRBJ2-1, with 8 bases that match TRBD2. The J segment lost 4 bases and the V segment lost 7 bases, leaving 12 bases of the junction unmatched. The CDR3 is made up of 16 amino acids. From germline, CDR1 is MDHEN and CDR2 SYDVKM.